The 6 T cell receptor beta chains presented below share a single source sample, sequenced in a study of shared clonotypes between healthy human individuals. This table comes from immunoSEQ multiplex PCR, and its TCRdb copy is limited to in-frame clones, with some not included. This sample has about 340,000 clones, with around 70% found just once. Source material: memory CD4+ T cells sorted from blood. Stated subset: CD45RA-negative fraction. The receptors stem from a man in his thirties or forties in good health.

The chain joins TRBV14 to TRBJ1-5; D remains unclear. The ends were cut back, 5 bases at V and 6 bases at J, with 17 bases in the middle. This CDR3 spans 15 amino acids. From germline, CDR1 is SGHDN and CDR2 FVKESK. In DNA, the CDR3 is TGTGCCAGCAGCTCCCGCCCCTCTGGCGGTCAGCCCCAGCATTTT. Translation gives CASSSRPSGGQPQHF.

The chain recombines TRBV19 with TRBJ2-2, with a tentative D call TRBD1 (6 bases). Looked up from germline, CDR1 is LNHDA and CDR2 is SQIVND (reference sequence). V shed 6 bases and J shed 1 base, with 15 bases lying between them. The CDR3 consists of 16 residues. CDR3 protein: CASSRSGTLNTGELFF. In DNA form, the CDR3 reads TGTGCCAGTAGCCGATCCGGGACACTGAACACCGGGGAGCTGTTTTTT.

The CDR3 nucleotides read TGTGCCACTCAATGGGAGGGGGCGCGGGAGACCCAGTACTTC. Its protein product is CATQWEGARETQYF. The chain uses TRBV6-1 and TRBJ2-5, with D perhaps being TRBD1 or TRBD2 (7 bases each). The CDR3 covers 14 residues. The germline V and J ends were trimmed by 10 bases and 5 bases, with 20 bases remaining between them. Germline V gives CDR1 MNHNS, CDR2 SASEGT.

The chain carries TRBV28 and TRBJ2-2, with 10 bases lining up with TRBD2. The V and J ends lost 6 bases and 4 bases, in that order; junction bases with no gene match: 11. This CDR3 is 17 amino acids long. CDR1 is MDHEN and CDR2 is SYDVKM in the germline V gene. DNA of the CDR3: TGTGCCAGCAGCCCAAGCGGGAGGGCCCGGGGCACCGGGGAGCTGTTTTTT. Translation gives CASSPSGRARGTGELFF.

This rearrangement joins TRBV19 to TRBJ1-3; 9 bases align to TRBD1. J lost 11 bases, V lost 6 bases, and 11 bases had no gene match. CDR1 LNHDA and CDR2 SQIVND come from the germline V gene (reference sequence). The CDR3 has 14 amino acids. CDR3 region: CASRTQGARGPIYF. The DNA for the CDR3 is TGTGCCAGTAGGACACAGGGGGCGAGGGGTCCCATATATTTT.

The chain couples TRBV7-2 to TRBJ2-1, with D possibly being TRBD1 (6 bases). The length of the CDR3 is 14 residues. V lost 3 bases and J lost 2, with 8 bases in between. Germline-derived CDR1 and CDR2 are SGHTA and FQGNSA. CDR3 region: CASSLAGAYNEQFF. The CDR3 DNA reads TGTGCCAGCAGCTTGGCAGGGGCCTACAATGAGCAGTTCTTC.